What follows are 18 T cell receptor beta chains derived from one specimen sequenced in a study of OX40 agonist ivuxolimab in advanced cancers. Clones were sequenced by immunoSEQ multiplex PCR, and TCRdb holds only the in-frame ones, with some missing. The sample contains about 90,000 clones, approximately 88% of which appear only once. This specimen consisted of CD4+ or CD8+ T cells sorted from blood, obtained in a trial of the OX40 agonist ivuxolimab. Source of these receptors: an adult with an advanced solid tumor such as melanoma, head and neck, liver or kidney cancer.

This clone has just one count. Here the CDR3 reads CASSSSYEQYF. The CDR3 nucleotides read TGTGCCAGCAGCTCCTCCTACGAGCAGTACTTC. The chain is built from TRBV11-1 and TRBJ2-7; D uncertain. The germline CDR1 and CDR2 sequences are SGHAT and FQDESV (reference sequence). V lost 4 bases and J lost 0, with 1 base in between. This CDR3 is built from 11 residues.

The rearrangement uses TRBV27 and TRBJ1-6; 11 positions match TRBD1. The CDR3 extends over 15 amino acids. CDR1 and CDR2 (germline): MNHEY, SMNVEV (reference sequence). Trimming removed 6 bases from V and 7 bases from J; junction bases left unmatched: 5. CDR3 region: CASRGGTGGNSPLHF. The DNA for the CDR3 is TGTGCCAGCAGGGGCGGGACAGGGGGGAATTCACCCCTCCACTTT.

The chain uses TRBV6-6 and TRBJ2-7; 12 positions agree with TRBD2. Germline-derived CDR1 and CDR2 are MNHNY and SVGAGI (reference sequence). CDR3 length: 15 amino acids. The ends lost 6 bases at V and 1 base at J; junction bases unmatched: 4. The CDR3 sequence: CASSRTSGASYEQYF. The DNA of the CDR3 is TGTGCCAGCAGCCGGACTAGCGGGGCTTCCTACGAGCAGTACTTC.

The chain is built from TRBV27 and TRBJ1-5, with 8 nucleotides matching TRBD1. V trimming: 5 bases; J trimming: 7 bases; junction bases outside the gene matches: 13. Germline lookup yields CDR1 MNHEY and CDR2 SMNVEV (reference sequence). CDR3 length equals 16 residues. For the CDR3, the DNA is TGTGCCAGCAGTCTAACCGGACAGGGAAAAGGGCAGCCCCAGCATTTT. Translation gives CASSLTGQGKGQPQHF.

J is TRBJ1-2 and V is TRBV19; a weak D match, TRBD1 (5 bases). The CDR3 covers 16 residues. V dropped 1 base and J dropped 5 bases, with 17 bases sitting between them. Germline-derived CDR1 and CDR2 are LNHDA and SQIVND (reference sequence). The CDR3 nucleotides read TGTGCCAGTAGTATAGTGCCATCCGGGGGGTTATATGGCTACACCTTC. Its protein product is CASSIVPSGGLYGYTF.

V and J are TRBV4-3 and TRBJ2-7, with D possibly being TRBD2 (6 bases). CDR1 and CDR2 from the germline V gene are LGHNA and YSLEER. This CDR3 has 18 amino acids. V lost 0 bases, J lost 3 bases, and 21 bases lay in between. The CDR3 DNA follows: TGCGCCAGCAGCCAAGAAGGGACTTCGGCAGGGTGGGTCTACGAGCAGTACTTC. Protein product: CASSQEGTSAGWVYEQYF.

This chain joins TRBV7-2 and TRBJ2-7, with a tentative D call TRBD2 (6 bases). V lost 1 base and J lost 0, with 10 bases in between. The CDR3 covers 15 residues. Germline lookup yields CDR1 SGHTA and CDR2 FQGNSA. The CDR3 reads CASSLGAGSSYEQYF. In nucleotides, the CDR3 is TGTGCCAGCAGCTTAGGAGCGGGTAGCTCCTACGAGCAGTACTTC.

The chain uses TRBV11-1 and TRBJ1-2, with a weak D call TRBD1 (5 bases). This CDR3 spans 16 amino acids. Germline CDR1 SGHAT, CDR2 FQDESV (reference sequence). The V and J ends lost 4 bases and 2 bases respectively, with 17 bases between them. As DNA, the CDR3 is TGTGCCAGCAGCTCCAACCCGGGACCGACCAACTATGGCTACACCTTC. Translated, it gives CASSSNPGPTNYGYTF. Complete variable domain (other parts from reference TRBV11-1 and TRBJ1-2): EAEVAQSPRYKITEKSQAVAFWCDPISGHATLYWYRQILGQGPELLVQFQDESVVDDSQLPKDRFSAERLKGVDSTLKIQPAELGDSAMYLCASSSNPGPTNYGYTFGSGTRLTVV.

This rearrangement joins TRBV7-9 to TRBJ2-3, with D perhaps matching TRBD1 (5 bases). The CDR3 is 18 residues long. The ends were cut back, 3 bases at V and 2 bases at J, with 21 bases in the middle. Germline CDR1 is SEHNR and CDR2 is FQNEAQ (reference sequence). CDR3 sequence: CASSFPFKDRVSTDTQYF. As DNA, the CDR3 is TGTGCCAGCAGCTTCCCCTTTAAAGACAGAGTCTCCACAGATACGCAGTATTTT.

The chain employs TRBV5-4 and TRBJ1-1; D is possibly TRBD1 (6 bases). With 4 bases removed from V and 3 bases from J, the gap between germline ends came to 13 bases. This CDR3 has 14 residues. Looked up from germline, CDR1 is SGHNT and CDR2 is YYREEE (reference sequence). The CDR3 region has the DNA TGTGCCAGCAGCAGTCGGGGGGCGGACACTGAAGCTTTCTTT. Amino acid sequence: CASSSRGADTEAFF.

V and J are TRBV29-1 and TRBJ2-3; 9 positions agree with TRBD1. V gave up 2 bases and J gave up 1 base; unmatched junction bases: 10. The CDR3 consists of 17 residues. Germline CDR1 is SQVTM and CDR2 is ANQGSEA. The CDR3 here is CSVELRWTGEGTDTQYF. The CDR3 DNA reads as TGCAGCGTTGAACTAAGATGGACAGGGGAGGGCACAGATACGCAGTATTTT.

In regard to this clone: Compared with germline, one end of the junction differs, possibly owing to a read error. The chain carries TRBV7-7 and TRBJ2-5, with 8 bases matching TRBD2. Per the germline V gene, CDR1 is SSHAT and CDR2 is FNYEAQ (reference sequence). This CDR3 comprises 15 residues. This CDR3 reads CASSPRGGVQETQYF. CDR3 sequence (DNA): TGTGCTAGCAGCCCACGGGGGGGGGTGCAAGAGACCCAGTACTTC.

This sequence joins TRBV6-6 and TRBJ2-7; D might be TRBD1 (6 bases). The CDR3 contains 16 residues. V dropped 6 bases and J dropped 2 bases, with 20 bases sitting between them. CDR1 is MNHNY and CDR2 is SVGAGI in the germline V gene (reference sequence). In DNA, the CDR3 is TGTGCCAGCAGACAAATCACAGGGAAGGTAACCTACGAGCAGTACTTC. Translation: CASRQITGKVTYEQYF.

The V gene is TRBV6-5, the J gene TRBJ2-5; perhaps TRBD1 as D (6 bases). Germline assignment: CDR1 MNHEY and CDR2 SVGAGI. The CDR3 covers 14 residues. Trimming pared 4 bases from V and 4 bases from J, leaving 13 bases between. The CDR3 is CASSFGGGAETQYF. CDR3 DNA: TGTGCCAGCAGTTTTGGGGGCGGAGCAGAGACCCAGTACTTC.

The chain employs TRBV9 and TRBJ2-3; TRBD1 agrees at 7 bases. Germline V gives CDR1 SGDLS, CDR2 YYNGEE. This CDR3 has 14 amino acids. The V gene end was trimmed by 5 bases and the J gene end by 0 bases; junction bases not matched to a gene: 3. The chain's CDR3 is CASSDRVSTDTQYF. For the CDR3, the DNA is TGTGCCAGCAGTGACAGGGTAAGCACAGATACGCAGTATTTT.

This clone appeared once. This sequence joins TRBV15 and TRBJ1-2; TRBD1 matches 7 bases. V gave up 0 bases and J gave up 4 bases; unmatched junction bases: 8. The CDR3 consists of 16 residues. CDR1 is LNHNV and CDR2 is YYDKDF in the germline V gene (reference sequence). In DNA form, the CDR3 reads TGTGCCACCAGCAGAGATATCGGGGCAGGGGGCTATGGCTACACCTTC. Its protein is CATSRDIGAGGYGYTF.

The rearrangement joins TRBV5-5 to TRBJ2-7; D is undetermined. The V end lost 2 bases, the J end lost 0 bases, and 0 bases lay between the germline ends. In germline, CDR1 is SGHKS, CDR2 YYEKEE (reference sequence). This CDR3 is built from 11 residues. The chain's CDR3 is CASSFSYEQYF. The CDR3 coding sequence is TGTGCCAGCAGCTTCTCCTACGAGCAGTACTTC.

This chain's CDR3 is CASTRTETQYF. CDR3 in DNA: TGTGCCAGCACTAGAACTGAGACCCAGTACTTC. The chain uses TRBV2 and TRBJ2-5; D is uncertain. Germline V gene sequence: CDR1 SNHLY, CDR2 FYNNEI. This CDR3 is 11 amino acids long. The V and J ends lost 7 bases and 5 bases respectively, with 8 bases between them.